The 19 T cell receptor beta chains reported below all come from one sample, sequenced in a study of cytomegalovirus exposure and HLA in healthy donors. Profiling relied on immunoSEQ multiplex PCR, and the TCRdb table lists in-frame clones only, not all of them. Of around 160,000 clones listed, about 90% are singletons. The sample taken for sequencing was PBMCs. These receptors were obtained from a woman under 30 in good health and CMV-seropositive.

CDR3 coding DNA: TGTGCCAGCAGCGTAGGGAGCGGGAGTTATATTAATGAGCAGTTCTTC. This codes for CASSVGSGSYINEQFF. The chain carries TRBV9 and TRBJ2-1; 8 bases line up with TRBD2. The CDR3 sequence is 16 residues long. Germline assignment: CDR1 SGDLS and CDR2 YYNGEE. With V trimmed by 0 bases and J by 7 bases, 9 bases remained unmatched.

This sequence joins TRBV4-3 and TRBJ1-4; 9 bases agree with TRBD1. V lost 0 bases and J lost 6; bases outside the gene matches: 8. This CDR3 contains 17 residues. CDR1 and CDR2 (germline): LGHNA, YSLEER. The CDR3 here is CASSQDQLRTGDEKLFF. CDR3 DNA sequence: TGCGCCAGCAGCCAAGATCAGTTAAGGACAGGGGATGAAAAACTGTTTTTT.

The chain links TRBV28 to TRBJ2-1; 9 positions match TRBD2. The V gene's germline CDR1 is MDHEN and CDR2 SYDVKM. The CDR3 length is 17 residues. V lost 2 bases, J lost 6 bases, and 11 bases stayed unmatched. The CDR3 here is CASSLIAPGLAINEQFF. CDR3 coding DNA: TGTGCCAGCAGTTTAATCGCCCCGGGACTAGCTATCAATGAGCAGTTCTTC.

The rearrangement joins TRBV7-9 to TRBJ1-4; the D gene is possibly TRBD1 (5 bases). The CDR3 consists of 15 residues. Trimming left V 1 base short and J 6 bases short, with 12 bases between. CDR1 and CDR2 (germline): SEHNR, FQNEAQ (reference sequence). CDR3 residues: CASSLVRAADEKLFF. The CDR3 nucleotides are TGTGCCAGCAGCTTAGTCAGGGCGGCTGATGAAAAACTGTTTTTT.

This clone was counted once. This sequence joins TRBV14 and TRBJ2-7; TRBD2 matches 14 bases. This CDR3 comprises 17 residues. V lost 3 bases, J lost 7 bases, and 11 bases stayed unmatched. Germline V gives CDR1 SGHDN, CDR2 FVKESK. CDR3 sequence reads: CASSHSLGTSGGWEQYF. The CDR3 coding sequence is TGTGCCAGCAGCCATAGCCTCGGGACTAGCGGGGGATGGGAGCAGTACTTC. Full variable domain (remainder filled in from reference TRBV14 and TRBJ2-7): EAGVTQFPSHSVIEKGQTVTLRCDPISGHDNLYWYRRVMGKEIKFLLHFVKESKQDESGMPNNRFLAERTGGTYSTLKVQPAELEDSGVYFCASSHSLGTSGGWEQYFGPGTRLTVT.

The rearrangement joins TRBV7-9 to TRBJ1-3; maybe TRBD1 (6 bases). The CDR3 consists of 15 residues. The germline CDR1 and CDR2 sequences are SEHNR and FQNEAQ (reference sequence). V lost 3 bases, J lost 1 base, and 10 bases lay in between. The CDR3 coding sequence is TGTGCCAGCAGCTTCGGGGGGCTATCTGGAAACACCATATATTTT. This sequence encodes CASSFGGLSGNTIYF.

J is TRBJ2-5 and V is TRBV5-1; tentatively, D is TRBD2 (6 bases). CDR3 length: 15 residues. V was shortened by 0 bases and J by 3 bases, with 12 bases between the two germline ends. Germline V gene data show CDR1 as SGHRS and CDR2 as YFSETQ. The CDR3 loop reads CASSLGPGLKETQYF. Written as DNA, the CDR3 is TGCGCCAGCAGCTTGGGGCCGGGACTGAAAGAGACCCAGTACTTC. Using reference TRBV5-1 and TRBJ2-5 for the parts outside the CDR3, the full variable domain is KAGVTQTPRYLIKTRGQQVTLSCSPISGHRSVSWYQQTPGQGLQFLFEYFSETQRNKGNFPGRFSGRQFSNSRSEMNVSTLELGDSALYLCASSLGPGLKETQYFGPGTRLLVL.

J is TRBJ2-7 and V is TRBV29-1; D not resolved. The CDR3 contains 13 residues. CDR1 SQVTM and CDR2 ANQGSEA come from the germline V gene. The V and J ends lost 3 bases and 3 bases respectively, with 12 bases between them. Here the CDR3 DNA reads TGCAGCGTTGAGTTGGCGGAGAACTACGAGCAGTACTTC. Amino acids: CSVELAENYEQYF.

The rearrangement uses TRBV18 and TRBJ2-7; the D is unclear. CDR1 and CDR2 from the germline V gene are KGHSH and LQKENI. Trimming took off 0 bases at V and 6 bases at J, with 12 bases between the two ends. This CDR3 is built from 14 residues. The CDR3 reads CASSPPWANLEQYF. In nucleotides, the CDR3 is TGTGCCAGCTCACCACCCTGGGCCAATCTCGAGCAGTACTTC.

The gene calls are TRBV4-1 and TRBJ1-3; TRBD1 aligns across 9 bases. Per germline, CDR1 MGHRA and CDR2 YSYEKL. The CDR3 contains 18 residues. V trimming: 4 bases; J trimming: 0 bases; junction bases outside the gene matches: 10. CDR3 amino acids: CASSPPGQGPSSGNTIYF. CDR3 coding DNA: TGCGCCAGCAGCCCTCCGGGACAGGGACCCAGCTCTGGAAACACCATATATTTT.

This chain links TRBV19 with TRBJ1-2, with 9 bases lining up with TRBD1. The CDR3 is made up of 16 amino acids. Germline loops: CDR1 LNHDA, CDR2 SQIVND (reference sequence). V dropped 4 bases and J dropped 0; count of bases not matched to a gene: 6. CDR3: CASSTQQGAANYGYTF. As DNA, the CDR3 is TGTGCCAGTAGTACCCAACAGGGGGCGGCTAACTATGGCTACACCTTC.

This chain joins TRBV5-1 and TRBJ1-3; 11 bases align to TRBD1. The germline V gene has CDR1 SGHRS and CDR2 YFSETQ. The CDR3 covers 16 residues. V lost 4 bases to trimming and J lost 0 bases; unmatched junction nucleotides: 3. CDR3 DNA sequence: TGCGCCAGCAGCCCGGGACAGGGGGGCTCTGGAAACACCATATATTTT. It encodes CASSPGQGGSGNTIYF.

The chain links TRBV7-8 to TRBJ2-1; 11 nucleotides line up with TRBD2. After removal of 5 bases from V and 3 bases from J, the junction contained 3 bases not matched to a gene. The CDR3 is 15 residues long. Germline V gene data show CDR1 as SGHVS and CDR2 as FQNEAQ. The CDR3 sequence is CASSGTSGSYNEQFF. The DNA of the CDR3 is TGTGCCAGCAGCGGAACTAGCGGGAGCTACAATGAGCAGTTCTTC.

The CDR3 loop is CASRSDRGEEKLFF. In DNA form, the CDR3 reads TGTGCCAGCAGGTCGGACAGGGGGGAAGAAAAACTGTTTTTT. V and J are TRBV27 and TRBJ1-4, with 10 bases matching TRBD1. The CDR3 has 14 residues. Germline V CDR1 and CDR2: MNHEY, SMNVEV (reference sequence). V dropped 6 bases and J dropped 8; count of bases not matched to a gene: 6. Complete variable domain (other parts from reference TRBV27 and TRBJ1-4): EAQVTQNPRYLITVTGKKLTVTCSQNMNHEYMSWYRQDPGLGLRQIYYSMNVEVTDKGDVPEGYKVSRKEKRNFPLILESPSPNQTSLYFCASRSDRGEEKLFFGSGTQLSVL.

The V gene is TRBV2, the J gene TRBJ1-2; 7 bases are a match to TRBD1. CDR3 size: 13 residues. Germline CDR1 is SNHLY and CDR2 is FYNNEI. Trimming removed 6 bases from V and 0 bases from J; junction bases left unmatched: 1. CDR3 loop: CASSGTANYGYTF. CDR3 coding DNA: TGTGCCAGCAGCGGGACAGCTAACTATGGCTACACCTTC.

The chain recombines TRBV4-1 with TRBJ1-5; D is uncertain. The CDR3 runs 13 residues. Per germline, CDR1 MGHRA and CDR2 YSYEKL. Trimming took off 1 base at V and 3 bases at J, with 4 bases between the two ends. In DNA form, the CDR3 reads TGCGCCAGCAGCCAAGTAGTCAATCAGCCCCAGCATTTT. Translating gives CASSQVVNQPQHF.

The rearrangement links TRBV19 to TRBJ2-3; TRBD1 might be the D (6 bases). Trimming removed 7 bases at V and 3 bases at J, with 14 bases between. This CDR3 region has 14 residues. Per the germline V gene, CDR1 is LNHDA and CDR2 is SQIVND (reference sequence). In DNA form, the CDR3 reads TGTGCCAGTACCTCCGGGACACAAACAGATACGCAGTATTTT. The encoded protein is CASTSGTQTDTQYF.

This chain connects TRBV19 to TRBJ2-2; 9 nucleotides align to TRBD1. The CDR3 has 16 amino acids. With V trimmed by 5 bases and J by 7 bases, 11 bases remained unmatched. Germline V lookup: CDR1 LNHDA, CDR2 SQIVND (reference sequence). The CDR3 loop reads CASSYRGPFIGGELFF. CDR3 nucleotides: TGTGCCAGTAGTTACAGGGGGCCGTTTATCGGCGGGGAGCTGTTTTTT.

This clone has only one observation. This sequence joins TRBV6-6 and TRBJ2-5; TRBD2 matches at 7 bases. The V segment lost 10 bases and the J segment 5 bases; nucleotides outside the gene matches: 4. CDR1 and CDR2 (germline): MNHNY, SVGAGI (reference sequence). CDR3 length equals 11 residues. In DNA, the CDR3 is TGTGCCACGGGGGGTCGGGAGACCCAGTACTTC. Translating gives CATGGRETQYF.